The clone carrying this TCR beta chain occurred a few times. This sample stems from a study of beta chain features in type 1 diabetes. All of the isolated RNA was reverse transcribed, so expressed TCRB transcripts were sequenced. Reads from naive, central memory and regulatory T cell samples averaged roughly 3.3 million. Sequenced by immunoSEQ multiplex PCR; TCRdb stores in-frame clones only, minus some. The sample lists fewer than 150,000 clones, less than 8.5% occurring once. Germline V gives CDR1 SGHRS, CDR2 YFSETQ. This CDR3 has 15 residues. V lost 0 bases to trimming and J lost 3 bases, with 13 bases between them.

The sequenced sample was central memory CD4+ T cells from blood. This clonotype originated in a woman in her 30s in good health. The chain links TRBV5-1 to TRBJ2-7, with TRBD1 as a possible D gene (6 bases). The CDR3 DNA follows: TGCGCCAGCAGCTTGGAAACAGGGATTAACTACGAGCAGTACTTC. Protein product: CASSLETGINYEQYF. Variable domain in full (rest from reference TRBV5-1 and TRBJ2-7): KAGVTQTPRYLIKTRGQQVTLSCSPISGHRSVSWYQQTPGQGLQFLFEYFSETQRNKGNFPGRFSGRQFSNSRSEMNVSTLELGDSALYLCASSLETGINYEQYFGPGTRLTVT.